This T cell receptor (beta chain) comes out of a study of cytomegalovirus exposure and HLA in healthy donors. CDR3 length equals 16 residues. The V gene's germline CDR1 is MGHDK and CDR2 SYGVNS. After removal of 1 base from V and 4 bases from J, the junction contained 6 bases not matched to a gene. Study results and limitations: Excluded: some indistinguishable V segments such as TRBV6-2 and TRBV6-3. Later genetic work tied a missense DCLRE1C variant to beta-chain V and J trimming.

In the PCR, 60 Vbeta and 13 Jbeta primers were used. Sequencing used immunoSEQ multiplex PCR; TCRdb keeps in-frame clones, though not all of them. The sample includes 110,000 to 150,000 clones, about two thirds seen only once; the top ten take approximately 2.1%. Comments on this clone: The antigen remains unidentified.

The TCR was taken from a man in his forties or fifties in good health and CMV-seronegative. Sequenced input: PBMCs. The gene calls are TRBV25-1 and TRBJ2-1; 8 bases are a match to TRBD2. The CDR3 reads CASSEWDGGAYNEQFF. The CDR3 DNA sequence: TGTGCCAGCAGTGAATGGGACGGGGGGGCTTACAATGAGCAGTTCTTC.